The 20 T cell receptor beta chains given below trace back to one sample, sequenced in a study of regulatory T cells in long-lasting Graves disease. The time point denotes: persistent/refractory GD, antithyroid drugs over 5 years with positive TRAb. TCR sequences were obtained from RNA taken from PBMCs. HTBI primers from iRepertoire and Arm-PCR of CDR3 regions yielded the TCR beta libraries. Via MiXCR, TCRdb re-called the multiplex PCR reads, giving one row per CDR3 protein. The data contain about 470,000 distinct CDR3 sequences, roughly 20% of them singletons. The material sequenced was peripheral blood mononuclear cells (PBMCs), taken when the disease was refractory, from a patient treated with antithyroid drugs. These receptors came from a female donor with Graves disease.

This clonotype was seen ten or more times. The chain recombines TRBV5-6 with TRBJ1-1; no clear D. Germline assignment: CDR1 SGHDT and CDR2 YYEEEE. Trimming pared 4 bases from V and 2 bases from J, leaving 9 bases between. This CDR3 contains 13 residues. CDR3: CASSANRNTEAFF. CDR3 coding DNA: TGTGCCAGCAGCGCAAACAGAAACACTGAAGCTTTCTTT.

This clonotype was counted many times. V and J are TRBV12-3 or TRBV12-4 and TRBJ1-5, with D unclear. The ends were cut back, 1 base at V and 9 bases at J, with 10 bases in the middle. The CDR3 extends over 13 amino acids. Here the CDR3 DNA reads TGTGCCAGCAGTTTAGTGGCCTCTCGGCCCCAGCATTTT. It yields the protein CASSLVASRPQHF.

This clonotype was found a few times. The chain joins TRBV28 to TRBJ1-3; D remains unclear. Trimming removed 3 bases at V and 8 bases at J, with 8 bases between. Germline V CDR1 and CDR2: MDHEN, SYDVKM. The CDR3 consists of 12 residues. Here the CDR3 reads CASSFSEDTIYF. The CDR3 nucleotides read TGTGCCAGCAGTTTCTCGGAAGACACCATATATTTT.

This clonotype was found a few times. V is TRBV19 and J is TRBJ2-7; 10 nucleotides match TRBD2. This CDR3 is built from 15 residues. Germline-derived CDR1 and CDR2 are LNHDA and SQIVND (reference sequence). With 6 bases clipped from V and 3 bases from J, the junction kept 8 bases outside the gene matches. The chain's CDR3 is CASRAIAGGIYEQYF. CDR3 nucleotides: TGTGCCAGTAGGGCGATAGCGGGAGGAATCTACGAGCAGTACTTC.

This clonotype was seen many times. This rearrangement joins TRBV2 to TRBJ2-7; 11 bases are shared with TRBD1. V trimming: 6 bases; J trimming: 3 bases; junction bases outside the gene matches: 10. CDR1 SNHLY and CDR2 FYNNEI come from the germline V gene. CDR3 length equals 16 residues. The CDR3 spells CASSRRSGTGGYEQYF. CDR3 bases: TGTGCCAGCAGCAGACGTTCCGGGACAGGGGGCTACGAGCAGTACTTC.

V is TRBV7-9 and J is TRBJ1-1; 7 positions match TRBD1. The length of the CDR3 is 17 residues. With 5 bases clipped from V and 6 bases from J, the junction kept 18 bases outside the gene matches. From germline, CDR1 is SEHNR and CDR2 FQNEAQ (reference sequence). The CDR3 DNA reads TGTGCCAGCAGCACGGGACAGAGACTCAATCTGGTTTCTGAAGCTTTCTTT. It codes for CASSTGQRLNLVSEAFF.

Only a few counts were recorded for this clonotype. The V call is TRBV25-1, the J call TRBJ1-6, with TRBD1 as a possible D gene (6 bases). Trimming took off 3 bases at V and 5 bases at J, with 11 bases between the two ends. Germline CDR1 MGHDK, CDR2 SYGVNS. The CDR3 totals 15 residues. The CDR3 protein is CASSDSWTDNSPLHF. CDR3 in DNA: TGTGCCAGCAGTGACTCATGGACAGATAATTCACCCCTCCACTTT.

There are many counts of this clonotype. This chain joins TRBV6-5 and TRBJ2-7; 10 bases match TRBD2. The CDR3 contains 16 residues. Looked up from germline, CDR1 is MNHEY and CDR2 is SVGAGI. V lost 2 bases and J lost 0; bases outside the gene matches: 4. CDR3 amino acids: CASSYRTSGRSYEQYF. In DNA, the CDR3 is TGTGCCAGCAGTTACCGGACTAGCGGACGCTCCTACGAGCAGTACTTC.

Here the CDR3 DNA reads TGTGCCAGCAGCAGACCGGGACTAGCGGGAACCCGTCAGACTACCAAAAACATTCAGTACTTC. It yields the protein CASSRPGLAGTRQTTKNIQYF. The chain combines TRBV11-2 with TRBJ2-4; the match to TRBD2 covers 13 bases. The V gene's germline CDR1 is SGHAT and CDR2 FQNNGV. V lost 5 bases and J lost 2; bases outside the gene matches: 18. CDR3 length: 21 residues.

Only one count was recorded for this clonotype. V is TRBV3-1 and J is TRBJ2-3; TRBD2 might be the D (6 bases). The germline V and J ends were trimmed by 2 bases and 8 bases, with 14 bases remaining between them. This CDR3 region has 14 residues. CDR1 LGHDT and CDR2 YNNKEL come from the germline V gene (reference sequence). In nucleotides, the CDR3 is TGTGCCAGCAGCCAAACAGCGGCCGGGGGTACGCAGTATTTT. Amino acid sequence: CASSQTAAGGTQYF.

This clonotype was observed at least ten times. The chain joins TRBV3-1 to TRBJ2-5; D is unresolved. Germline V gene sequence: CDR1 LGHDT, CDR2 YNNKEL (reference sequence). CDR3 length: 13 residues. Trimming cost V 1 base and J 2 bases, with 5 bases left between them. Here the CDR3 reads CASSQAHQETQYF. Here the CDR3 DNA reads TGTGCCAGCAGCCAAGCCCATCAAGAGACCCAGTACTTC.

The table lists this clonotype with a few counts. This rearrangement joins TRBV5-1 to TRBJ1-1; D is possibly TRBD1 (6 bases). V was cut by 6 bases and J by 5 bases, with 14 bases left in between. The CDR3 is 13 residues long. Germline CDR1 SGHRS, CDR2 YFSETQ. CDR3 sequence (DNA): TGCGCCAGCACCTTACCAGGGGCAACTGAAGCTTTCTTT. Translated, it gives CASTLPGATEAFF.

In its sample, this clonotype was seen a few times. The CDR3 region has the DNA TGTGCCAGCAGCCAAGATCCGGGCGGGGAGCTGTTTTTT. Amino acid sequence: CASSQDPGGELFF. The chain carries TRBV3-1 and TRBJ2-2; D remains unclear. Germline V gene sequence: CDR1 LGHDT, CDR2 YNNKEL (reference sequence). The CDR3 contains 13 residues. V was trimmed by 0 bases and J by 7 bases, leaving 6 bases between them. Using reference TRBV3-1 and TRBJ2-2 for the parts outside the CDR3, the full variable domain is DTAVSQTPKYLVTQMGNDKSIKCEQNLGHDTMYWYKQDSKKFLKIMFSYNNKELIINETVPNRFSPKSPDKAHLNLHINSLELGDSAVYFCASSQDPGGELFFGEGSRLTVL.

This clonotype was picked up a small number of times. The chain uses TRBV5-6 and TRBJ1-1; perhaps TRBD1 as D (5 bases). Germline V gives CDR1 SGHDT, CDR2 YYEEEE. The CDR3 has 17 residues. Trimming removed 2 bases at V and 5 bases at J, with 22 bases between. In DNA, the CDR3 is TGTGCCAGCAGCTTTATGAAAACGGCAAGGGGCCGTACTGAAGCTTTCTTT. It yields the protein CASSFMKTARGRTEAFF.

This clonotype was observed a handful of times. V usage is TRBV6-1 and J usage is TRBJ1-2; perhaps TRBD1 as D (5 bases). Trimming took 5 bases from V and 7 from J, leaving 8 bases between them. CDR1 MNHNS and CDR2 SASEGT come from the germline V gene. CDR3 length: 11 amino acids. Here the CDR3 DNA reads TGTGCCAGCAGTCGACAGTTTGGCTACACCTTC. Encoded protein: CASSRQFGYTF.

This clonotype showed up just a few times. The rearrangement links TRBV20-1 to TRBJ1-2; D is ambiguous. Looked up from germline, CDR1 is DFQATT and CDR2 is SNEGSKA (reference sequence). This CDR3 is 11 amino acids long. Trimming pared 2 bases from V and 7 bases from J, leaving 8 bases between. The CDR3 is CSARLSGGYTF. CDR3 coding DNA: TGCAGTGCTAGACTCTCGGGTGGCTACACCTTC.

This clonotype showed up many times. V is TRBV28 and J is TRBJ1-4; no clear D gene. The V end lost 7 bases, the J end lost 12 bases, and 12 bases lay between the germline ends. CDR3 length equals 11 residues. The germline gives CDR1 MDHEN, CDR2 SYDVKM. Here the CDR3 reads CASTVGGQLFF. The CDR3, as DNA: TGTGCCAGCACCGTAGGCGGGCAACTGTTTTTT.

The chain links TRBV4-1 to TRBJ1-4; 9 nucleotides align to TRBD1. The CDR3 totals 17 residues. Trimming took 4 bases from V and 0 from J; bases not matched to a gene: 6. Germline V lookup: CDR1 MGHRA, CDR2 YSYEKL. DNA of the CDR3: TGCGCCAGCAGCCTTACAGGGGGCCCCTCAACTAATGAAAAACTGTTTTTT. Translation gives CASSLTGGPSTNEKLFF.

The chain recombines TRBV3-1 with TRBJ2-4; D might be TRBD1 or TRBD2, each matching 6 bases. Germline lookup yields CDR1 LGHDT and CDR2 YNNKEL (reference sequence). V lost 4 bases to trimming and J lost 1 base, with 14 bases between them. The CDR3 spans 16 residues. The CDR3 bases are TGTGCCAGCAGCCGAGCTGGGGGGCCCGCCAAAAACATTCAGTACTTC. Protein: CASSRAGGPAKNIQYF.

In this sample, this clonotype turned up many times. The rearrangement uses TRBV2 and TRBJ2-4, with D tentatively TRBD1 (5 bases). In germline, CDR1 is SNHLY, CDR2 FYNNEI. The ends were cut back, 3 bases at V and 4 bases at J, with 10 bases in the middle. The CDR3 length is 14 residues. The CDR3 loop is CASSETDVKNIQYF. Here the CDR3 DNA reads TGTGCCAGCAGTGAGACAGACGTAAAAAACATTCAGTACTTC. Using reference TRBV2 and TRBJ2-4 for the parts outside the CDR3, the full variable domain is EPEVTQTPSHQVTQMGQEVILRCVPISNHLYFYWYRQILGQKVEFLVSFYNNEISEKSEIFDDQFSVERPDGSNFTLKIRSTKLEDSAMYFCASSETDVKNIQYFGAGTRLSVL.